Listed below are T cell receptor beta chains from one sample, sequenced in a study of blood T cell repertoires in COVID-19. Sequencing was performed with immunoSEQ multiplex PCR; in TCRdb, only in-frame clones are kept and a portion is missing. The repertoire has fewer than 250,000 clones, about 86% of them found once; the top ten carry 8.2%. Source material: peripheral blood. Receptors were obtained from a woman aged 50 to 65 with acute or convalescent COVID-19. CDR3s include the opening cysteine and the closing phenylalanine or tryptophan. D genes are given only for firm matches. A clone size is listed for some rows: how often the clone was seen (once, few, many), or a class if it is expanded.

>TRBD1|.|TRBJ2-1|TRBV7-2
TGTGCCAGCAGCCAGGACAGGGGACACAATGAGCAGTTCTTC
CASSQDRGHNEQFF
>TRBD2|few|TRBJ2-3|TRBV2
TGTGCCAGAACTAGCGGGCTTAGCACAGATACGCAGTATTTT
CARTSGLSTDTQYF
>TRBD2|.|TRBJ2-1|TRBV11-2
TGTGCCAGCAGCCCTGCTGGTTCGAAGGGACTAGTTACAGTCTTC
CASSPAGSKGLVTVF
>.|.|TRBJ2-2|TRBV27
TGTGCCAGCAGTTTACATCCGTGGCCCCCCAGAGGGACCGGGGAGCTGTTTTTT
CASSLHPWPPRGTGELFF
>.|.|TRBJ1-3|TRBV25-1
TGTGCCAGCAGTGAAGGCGGGTCTGGAAACACCATATATTTT
CASSEGGSGNTIYF
>TRBD2|once|TRBJ2-1|TRBV24-1
TGTGCCACCAGTGCCACGCCGAGTGCTAGCGGGAGGAACTACAATGAGCAGTTCTTC
CATSATPSASGRNYNEQFF
>TRBD1|.|TRBJ1-4|TRBV3-1/TRBV3-2
TGTGCCAGCAGCCAAGGACAGGGGACCGAAAAACTGTTTTTT
CASSQGQGTEKLFF
>.|.|TRBJ2-3|TRBV19
TGTGCCAGTAGTACCCAGGGGATCACAGATACGCAGTATTTT
CASSTQGITDTQYF
>TRBD2|.|TRBJ2-1|TRBV7-3
TGTGCCAGCAGGTCCACTAGCGGGAGGGCGGGTGAGCAGTTCTTC
CASRSTSGRAGEQFF
>TRBD1|.|TRBJ1-5|TRBV19
TGTGCCAGTAGGGCTGGGACAGGGGGCAATCAGCCCCAGCATTTT
CASRAGTGGNQPQHF
>TRBD1|.|TRBJ1-5|TRBV19
TGTGCCAGTAGCGAAGACTCGGGACAGGGAAATCAGCCCCAGCATTTT
CASSEDSGQGNQPQHF
>TRBD1|.|TRBJ2-5|TRBV12-3/TRBV12-4
TGTGCCAGCAGTCCTGACAGGGAAGAGACCCAGTACTTC
CASSPDREETQYF
>TRBD1|once|TRBJ2-7|TRBV29-1
TGCAGCGTTGAGGGACAGGGGGTCGGGGAGCAGTACTTC
CSVEGQGVGEQYF